This entry is about one T cell receptor beta chain. Its antigen has not been determined. Nothing much larger sits one base from this clone, and base qualities are not available. This sample was taken from a study of blood T cell repertoires in COVID-19 (dated by TCRdb to the early 2020s). Broadly, across the study: Samples from collaborators originated in the United States, Italy and Spain and spanned both the acute and convalescent phases of COVID-19. The prospective study material was composed of cDNA or gDNA derived from T cells, B-cell-depleted T cells, or PBMCs. Deeply sampled blood TCRbeta repertoires from subjects exposed to, actively infected with, or recovered from COVID-19 were included in the dataset. The repertoires were released in a freely available public database meant as a resource for research on the immune response to SARS-CoV-2. The samples were drawn from two sources: the first 160 participants of the ongoing ImmuneRACE study, and about 1,300 subjects contributed by 6 global collaborators. Nearly every sample came with metadata listing a de-identified subject ID, COVID-19 status, age in years and sex. Where HLA class I and class II types were available, the types were taken from metadata supplied by the sample provider, not from assay-based typing.

Participants in the prospective study were aged about 18 to 95 years, lived in 20 to 30 United States geographic areas, and enrolled through a virtual design. Cohort assignment in the prospective study relied on participant-reported clinical history from a screening survey and a study questionnaire. Exposed participants had been in contact with someone with a PCR-confirmed or clinician-diagnosed COVID-19 case within 2 weeks of study entry. In the prospective study, whole blood, serum and a nasopharyngeal or oropharyngeal swab were collected from each participant by mobile phlebotomists. Participants in the prospective study had the option to provide additional blood draws and questionnaires over a roughly 2-month period. Prospective study blood samples were shipped either frozen or at room temperature before DNA extraction. V was cut back by 5 bases and J by 6 bases, leaving a gap of 16 bases between them. CDR1 and CDR2 are drawn from the germline V gene (reference sequence): LNHNV, YYDKDF. The CDR3 goes from the cysteine to the phenylalanine over 14 residues. Kept here is only the CDR3 DNA, which spans 42 bases and is read in frame from base 1.

The research as a whole found: The quantity of clinical and demographic metadata differed by source and by participant and was supplied without curation.

The immunoSEQ Assay, a bias-controlled multiplex PCR, was used to amplify TCRbeta CDR3 regions from genomic DNA. As for the authors' bioinformatics: Within the assay, amplification of reference gene primers was used to estimate how many nucleated cells each sample contained. To quantify the absolute abundance of each unique TCRbeta CDR3 rearrangement, sequence reads were collapsed and filtered. For each sample, productive Simpson clonality was calculated by taking the square root of Simpson's diversity index across productive rearrangements. In its TCRdb copy, this immuneACCESS table keeps in-frame sequences only and misses some clones. Where compared with another copy, unresolved V genes explain less than half of these, and the others have no known cause. The DNA was the basis for D and trimming; V, J and clone size are from that table. This sample lists some 240,000 clones; 75% to 90% were detected once. In total, the top ten clones hold 3.1% of the sample.

Sample: PBMCs or T cells enriched from blood (not recorded which). The chain uses TRBV15 and TRBJ1-1; TRBD1 could be the D gene, as 5 bases match. The source is a woman between 40 and 50 years old who had been exposed to COVID-19. The DNA sequence is given as TGTGCCACCAGCGGAAGGCAAAGGGGTGCTGAAGCTTTCTTT. It translates to CATSGRQRGAEAFF.